Presented here are 27 T cell receptor beta chains from one specimen sequenced in a study of molecular identifiers for immune sequencing clone quantification. TCRdb analysed the PCR reads with MiXCR anew, one entry per CDR3 protein. The sample has around 460,000 distinct CDR3 sequences; 25% are singletons. What was sequenced was naive CD8+ T cells from blood, with Jurkat cell RNA spiked in. The subset here: FACS-sorted CD8+CD4-CCR7+CD45RA+ naive T cells. These receptor sequences come from a human donor in good health. Some libraries in this study had Jurkat cell RNA spiked in.

This clonotype has ten or more counts. The gene calls are TRBV29-1 and TRBJ2-3; D is perhaps TRBD2 (6 bases). This CDR3 is 16 amino acids long. The V end lost 0 bases, the J end lost 2 bases, and 15 bases lay between the germline ends. Germline V lookup: CDR1 SQVTM, CDR2 ANQGSEA. CDR3 in amino acids: CSVEEAQGGLTDTQYF. The CDR3 bases are TGCAGCGTTGAAGAAGCCCAGGGAGGTCTCACAGATACGCAGTATTTT.

This clonotype was counted between two and nine times. This rearrangement joins TRBV21-1 to TRBJ2-5; the table's D call TRBD1 went unverified against the DNA. TRBV21-1 is a pseudogene. CDR3 length: 17 amino acids. CDR3 sequence (DNA): TGTGCCAGCAGCAAACCGAGAGGGGGCCTCGGGGGAGAGACCCAGTACTTC. Protein product: CASSKPRGGLGGETQYF.

In this sample, this clonotype turned up once. This may come from a read error, since a much larger clone is one base off. The rearrangement joins TRBV28 to TRBJ2-1; 10 bases are shared with TRBD2. The CDR3 runs to 14 residues. CDR1 is MDHEN, CDR2 SYDVKM, per germline. The J segment lost 12 bases and the V segment lost 6 bases, leaving 11 bases of the junction unmatched. The CDR3 coding sequence is TGTGCCAGCAGATCGCCTAGCGGGAGAGGAGCGCAGTTCTTC. This sequence encodes CASRSPSGRGAQFF. Using reference TRBV28 and TRBJ2-1 for the parts outside the CDR3, the full variable domain is DVKVTQSSRYLVKRTGEKVFLECVQDMDHENMFWYRQDPGLGLRLIYFSYDVKMKEKGDIPEGYSVSREKKERFSLILESASTNQTSMYLCASRSPSGRGAQFFGPGTRLTVL.

This clonotype was counted a few times. The chain uses TRBV5-4 and TRBJ2-3, with D tentatively TRBD2 (5 bases). CDR1 is SGHNT and CDR2 is YYREEE in the germline V gene (reference sequence). The CDR3 totals 15 residues. V was trimmed by 6 bases and J by 4 bases, leaving 18 bases between them. DNA for the CDR3: TGTGCCAGCACAATTAAGGGAGTGTTAGCAGATACGCAGTATTTT. This encodes CASTIKGVLADTQYF.

This clonotype was counted at least ten times. CDR3 DNA sequence: TGCAGCGTACAGTACCGGGACACCGGCTACGAGCAGTACTTC. This sequence encodes CSVQYRDTGYEQYF. V usage is TRBV29-1 and J usage is TRBJ2-7, with D perhaps TRBD1 (6 bases). The CDR3 covers 14 residues. V lost 6 bases and J 3 bases, leaving 18 bases between the germline ends. From germline, CDR1 is SQVTM and CDR2 ANQGSEA.

This clonotype has a handful of counts. The gene calls are TRBV2 and TRBJ1-1, with D tentatively TRBD1 (5 bases). V was trimmed by 8 bases and J by 7 bases, leaving 11 bases between them. The CDR3 is 11 residues long. Germline V CDR1 and CDR2: SNHLY, FYNNEI. The CDR3 DNA reads as TGTGCCAGCCACCCGGGGGGTGAAGCTTTCTTT. As protein: CASHPGGEAFF.

This clonotype has a count of ten or more. The rearrangement links TRBV28 to TRBJ1-5, with 9 nucleotides matching TRBD1. The CDR3 is 14 amino acids. Germline trimming cut 5 bases from V and 7 bases from J; bases unmatched to any gene: 6. The germline CDR1 and CDR2 sequences are MDHEN and SYDVKM. CDR3 sequence reads: CASSPQGAGQPQHF. The CDR3 region has the DNA TGTGCCAGCAGTCCACAGGGGGCAGGACAGCCCCAGCATTTT. The full variable domain, completed using reference TRBV28 and TRBJ1-5, is DVKVTQSSRYLVKRTGEKVFLECVQDMDHENMFWYRQDPGLGLRLIYFSYDVKMKEKGDIPEGYSVSREKKERFSLILESASTNQTSMYLCASSPQGAGQPQHFGDGTRLSIL.

This clonotype has ten or more counts. V and J are TRBV4-1 and TRBJ1-5; no clear D gene. Germline V CDR1 and CDR2: MGHRA, YSYEKL. V lost 4 bases to trimming and J lost 0 bases, with 13 bases between them. This CDR3 region has 16 residues. CDR3 residues: CASSPTLVNSNQPQHF. Here the CDR3 DNA reads TGCGCCAGCAGCCCGACTTTGGTGAATAGCAATCAGCCCCAGCATTTT.

This clonotype was seen repeatedly, ten times or more. V gene TRBV6-5 combines with J gene TRBJ1-4; the D is unclear. The V end lost 5 bases, the J end lost 0 bases, and 10 bases lay between the germline ends. Germline CDR1 reads MNHEY; CDR2 reads SVGAGI. This CDR3 comprises 15 residues. The CDR3 region has the DNA TGTGCCAGCAGTCCCTCAACGGCAACTAATGAAAAACTGTTTTTT. It specifies CASSPSTATNEKLFF.

Comments on this clonotype: This may come from a read error, since a much larger clone is one base off. V is TRBV12-3 or TRBV12-4 and J is TRBJ1-1; D remains unclear. Between the trimmed V and J ends, which lost 0 bases and 3 bases, there was a span of 8 bases. The CDR3 consists of 14 residues. The CDR3 loop is CASSLASGDTEAFF. The CDR3 nucleotides read TGTGCCAGCAGTTTAGCGTCCGGGGACACTGAAGCTTTCTTT.

This clonotype was observed many times. The chain joins TRBV4-1 to TRBJ2-7; 9 bases match TRBD1. The CDR3 runs 16 residues. With V trimmed by 4 bases and J by 2 bases, 9 bases remained unmatched. Germline assignment: CDR1 MGHRA and CDR2 YSYEKL. The CDR3 is CASSPSGTGFAYEQYF. The CDR3 bases are TGCGCCAGCAGCCCCTCCGGGACAGGGTTTGCCTACGAGCAGTACTTC.

This clonotype appeared a few times. The V and J genes are TRBV7-9 and TRBJ1-4; D is perhaps TRBD1 (6 bases). This CDR3 has 17 residues. Germline loops: CDR1 SEHNR, CDR2 FQNEAQ (reference sequence). Trimming took off 4 bases at V and 4 bases at J, with 19 bases between the two ends. CDR3 residues: CASSSDRGQPDNEKLFF. Here the CDR3 DNA reads TGTGCCAGCAGCTCCGATCGAGGACAGCCAGATAATGAAAAACTGTTTTTT.

V and J are TRBV5-6 and TRBJ1-1; D is perhaps TRBD1 (5 bases). Per germline, CDR1 SGHDT and CDR2 YYEEEE. CDR3 length equals 15 residues. V dropped 1 base and J dropped 4 bases, with 14 bases sitting between them. The CDR3 DNA reads TGTGCCAGCAGCTTGTTGTGGGGCGGCGGCACTGAAGCTTTCTTT. It specifies CASSLLWGGGTEAFF.

This chain links TRBV20-1 with TRBJ2-3; TRBD2 matches 7 bases. CDR1 is DFQATT and CDR2 is SNEGSKA in the germline V gene (reference sequence). The CDR3 loop spans 16 amino acids. Trimming at V came to 5 bases and at J to 0 bases, leaving 11 bases not matched to a gene. CDR3 region: CSAGPLAAPSTDTQYF. DNA for the CDR3: TGCAGTGCTGGACCCCTAGCGGCCCCTAGCACAGATACGCAGTATTTT.

This clonotype was seen once. The CDR3 here is CASSVGSGIYTNTEAFF. In DNA form, the CDR3 reads TGTGCCAGCAGCGTTGGATCTGGGATTTATACGAACACTGAAGCTTTCTTT. The V gene is TRBV9, the J gene TRBJ1-1, with D unclear. The CDR3 loop spans 17 amino acids. Trimming left V 2 bases short and J 1 base short, with 18 bases between. The germline CDR1 and CDR2 sequences are SGDLS and YYNGEE.

This clonotype was observed many times. The CDR3 here is CASSPGVTNTGELFF. The DNA of the CDR3 is TGTGCCAGCAGTCCAGGGGTAACGAACACCGGGGAGCTGTTTTTT. The V and J genes are TRBV9 and TRBJ2-2, with D maybe TRBD1 (6 bases). Trimming took off 5 bases at V and 0 bases at J, with 11 bases between the two ends. CDR3 length: 15 amino acids. The germline V gene has CDR1 SGDLS and CDR2 YYNGEE. The variable domain in full, completed from reference TRBV9 and TRBJ2-2, reads DSGVTQTPKHLITATGQRVTLRCSPRSGDLSVYWYQQSLDQGLQFLIQYYNGEERAKGNILERFSAQQFPDLHSELNLSSLELGDSALYFCASSPGVTNTGELFFGEGSRLTVL.

This clonotype was seen repeatedly, ten times or more. The rearrangement joins TRBV29-1 to TRBJ2-4; D is uncertain. The CDR3 extends over 10 amino acids. CDR1 is SQVTM and CDR2 is ANQGSEA in the germline V gene. V lost 4 bases to trimming and J lost 9 bases, with 7 bases between them. As DNA, the CDR3 is TGCAGCGTTGGGGCGTCCATTCAGTACTTC. This gives the protein CSVGASIQYF.

Turning to this clonotype: A single base separates this from a much larger clone, so it may be a read error. The rearrangement uses TRBV7-9 and TRBJ2-3; D is uncertain. Germline V gene lookup returns CDR1 SEHNR and CDR2 FQNEAQ (reference sequence). The germline V and J ends were trimmed by 1 base and 4 bases, with 15 bases remaining between them. The CDR3 consists of 16 residues. The CDR3: CASSLEGTDLPDTQYF. Here the CDR3 DNA reads TGTGCCAGCAGCTTAGAAGGTACAGACCTCCCAGATACGCAGTATTTT.

This clonotype appeared a few times. This sequence joins TRBV7-6 and TRBJ2-1; D call uncertain. The germline gives CDR1 SGHVS, CDR2 FNYEAQ. Between the trimmed V and J ends, which lost 5 bases and 0 bases, there was a span of 11 bases. The CDR3 runs 15 residues. The CDR3 sequence is CASSPHKSSYNEQFF. CDR3 nucleotide sequence: TGTGCCAGCAGCCCACATAAAAGCTCCTACAATGAGCAGTTCTTC. The variable domain in full, completed from reference TRBV7-6 and TRBJ2-1, reads GAGVSQSPRYKVTKRGQDVALRCDPISGHVSLYWYRQALGQGPEFLTYFNYEAQQDKSGLPNDRFSAERPEGSISTLTIQRTEQRDSAMYRCASSPHKSSYNEQFFGPGTRLTVL.

A remark on this clonotype: At one end, the junction sequence differs from germline, possibly due to a read error. This chain uses TRBV6-2 or TRBV6-3 with TRBJ2-2, with 9 bases fitting TRBD2. CDR1 and CDR2 (germline): MNHEY, SVGEGT. CDR3 size: 16 residues. In DNA form, the CDR3 reads TGTGCCAGCAGTTACGGACTAGCGACGAACACCGGGGGGCTGTTTTTT. It codes for CASSYGLATNTGGLFF.

This clonotype was counted at least ten times. The chain carries TRBV7-9 and TRBJ2-5, with TRBD1 matching over 10 bases. Germline assignment: CDR1 SEHNR and CDR2 FQNEAQ (reference sequence). The CDR3 contains 15 residues. The V and J ends lost 5 bases and 5 bases, in that order; junction bases with no gene match: 8. The CDR3 DNA follows: TGTGCCAGCAGCCCCAGGGGACAGGGGAAGGAGACCCAGTACTTC. This encodes CASSPRGQGKETQYF. The whole variable domain, filled in from reference TRBV7-9 and TRBJ2-5, reads DTGVSQNPRHKITKRGQNVTFRCDPISEHNRLYWYRQTLGQGPEFLTYFQNEAQLEKSRLLSDRFSAERPKGSFSTLEIQRTEQGDSAMYLCASSPRGQGKETQYFGPGTRLLVL.

This chain links TRBV28 with TRBJ2-1, with D tentatively TRBD2 (6 bases). This CDR3 spans 13 amino acids. Trimming cost V 4 bases and J 10 bases, with 14 bases left between them. Germline values: CDR1 MDHEN, CDR2 SYDVKM. In nucleotides, the CDR3 is TGTGCCAGCAGTTACGGGGGATCCTACGAGCAGTTCTTC. Its translation is CASSYGGSYEQFF.

Worth noting for this clonotype: A junction boundary mismatches the germline segment, possibly from a read error. V and J are TRBV27 and TRBJ2-7; D is possibly TRBD2 (6 bases). CDR1 and CDR2 from the germline V gene are MNHEY and SMNVEV (reference sequence). This CDR3 spans 15 amino acids. The CDR3 spells CASSYLRDSPYGQYF. CDR3 coding DNA: TGTGCCAGCAGTTACCTTCGGGACTCCCCCTACGGGCAGTACTTC.

V gene TRBV5-5 combines with J gene TRBJ2-5; tentative D call: TRBD2 (6 bases). Germline lookup yields CDR1 SGHKS and CDR2 YYEKEE (reference sequence). Between the trimmed V and J ends, which lost 4 bases and 1 base, there was a span of 17 bases. This CDR3 has 16 residues. The CDR3, as DNA: TGTGCCAGCAGCCCAGGGTGGCTAGCGAGCCAAGAGACCCAGTACTTC. Translation: CASSPGWLASQETQYF.

This chain uses TRBV19 with TRBJ2-7, with D hard to call. Germline V CDR1 and CDR2: LNHDA, SQIVND (reference sequence). V was clipped by 1 base and J by 2 bases, with 9 bases between them. This CDR3 is 14 amino acids long. The CDR3 reads CASSIGAVTYEQYF. The DNA of the CDR3 is TGTGCCAGTAGTATAGGTGCGGTCACCTACGAGCAGTACTTC.

The rearrangement joins TRBV25-1 to TRBJ1-1, with a possible D match to TRBD1 (5 bases). V was trimmed by 9 bases and J by 4 bases, leaving 15 bases between them. Germline V gene lookup returns CDR1 MGHDK and CDR2 SYGVNS. The CDR3 runs to 13 residues. The CDR3 nucleotides read TGTGCCAGTGGGTTTGCAAGGGGCACTGAAGCTTTCTTT. The encoded protein is CASGFARGTEAFF.

The CDR3 is CASNPIGVQGRPDTQYF. The CDR3 DNA reads as TGTGCCAGCAACCCAATAGGGGTACAGGGTAGGCCAGATACGCAGTATTTT. The chain carries TRBV27 and TRBJ2-3; D is perhaps TRBD1 (6 bases). Germline loops: CDR1 MNHEY, CDR2 SMNVEV (reference sequence). V was clipped by 7 bases and J by 4 bases, with 24 bases between them. This CDR3 contains 17 residues.